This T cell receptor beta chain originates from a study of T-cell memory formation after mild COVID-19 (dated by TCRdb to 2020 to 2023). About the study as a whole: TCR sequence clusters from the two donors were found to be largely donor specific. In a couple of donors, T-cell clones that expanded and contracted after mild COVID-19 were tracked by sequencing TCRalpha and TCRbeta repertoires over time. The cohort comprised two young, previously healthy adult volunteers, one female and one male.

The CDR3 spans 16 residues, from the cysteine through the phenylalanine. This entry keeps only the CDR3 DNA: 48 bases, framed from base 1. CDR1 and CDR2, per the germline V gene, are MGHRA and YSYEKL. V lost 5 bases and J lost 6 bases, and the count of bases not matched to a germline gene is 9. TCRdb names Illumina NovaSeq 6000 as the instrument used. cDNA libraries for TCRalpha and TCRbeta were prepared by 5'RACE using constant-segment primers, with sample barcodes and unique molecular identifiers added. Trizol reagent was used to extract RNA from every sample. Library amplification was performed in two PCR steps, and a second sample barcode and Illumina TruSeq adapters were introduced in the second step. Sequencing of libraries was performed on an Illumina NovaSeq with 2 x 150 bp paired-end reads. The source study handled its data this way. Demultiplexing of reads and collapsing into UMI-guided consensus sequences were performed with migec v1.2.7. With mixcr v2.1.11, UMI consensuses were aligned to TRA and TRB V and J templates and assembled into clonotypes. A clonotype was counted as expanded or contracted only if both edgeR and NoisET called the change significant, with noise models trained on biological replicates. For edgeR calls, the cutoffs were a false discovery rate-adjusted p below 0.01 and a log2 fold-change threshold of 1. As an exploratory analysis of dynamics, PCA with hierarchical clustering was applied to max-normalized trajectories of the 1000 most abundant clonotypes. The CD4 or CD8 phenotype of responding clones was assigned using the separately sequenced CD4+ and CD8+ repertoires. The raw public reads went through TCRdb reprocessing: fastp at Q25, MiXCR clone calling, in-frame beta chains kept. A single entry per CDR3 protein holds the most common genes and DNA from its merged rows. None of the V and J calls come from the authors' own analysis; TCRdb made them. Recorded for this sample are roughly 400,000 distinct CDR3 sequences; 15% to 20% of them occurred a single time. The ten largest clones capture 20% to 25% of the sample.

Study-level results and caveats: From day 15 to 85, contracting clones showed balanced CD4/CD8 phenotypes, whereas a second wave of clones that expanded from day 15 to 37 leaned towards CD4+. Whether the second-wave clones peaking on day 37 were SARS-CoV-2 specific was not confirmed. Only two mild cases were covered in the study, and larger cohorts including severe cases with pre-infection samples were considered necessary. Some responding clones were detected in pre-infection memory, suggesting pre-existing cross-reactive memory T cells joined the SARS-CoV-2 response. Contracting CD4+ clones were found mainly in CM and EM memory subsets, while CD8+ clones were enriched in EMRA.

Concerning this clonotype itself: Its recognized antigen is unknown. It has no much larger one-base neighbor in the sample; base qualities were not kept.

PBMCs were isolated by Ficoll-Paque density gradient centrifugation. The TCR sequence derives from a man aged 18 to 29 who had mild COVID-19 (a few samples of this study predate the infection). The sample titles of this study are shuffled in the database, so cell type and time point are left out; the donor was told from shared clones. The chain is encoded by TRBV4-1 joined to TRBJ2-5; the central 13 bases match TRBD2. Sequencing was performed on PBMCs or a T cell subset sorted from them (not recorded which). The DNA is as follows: TGCGCCAGCAGCGTTGGGACTAGCGGGGATGGTAAGACCCAGTACTTC. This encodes CASSVGTSGDGKTQYF.